These 16 T cell receptor beta chains originate from one sample sequenced in a study of CD8+ T cells in alopecia areata. The sequencing template was cDNA reverse transcribed from extracted RNA. TCRdb's table, derived via immunoSEQ multiplex PCR, lists solely in-frame clones and lacks some. Altogether more than 95,000 clones are present, roughly 50% being singletons, with the ten largest covering approximately 31%. The treatment was: oral pan-JAK inhibitor, 5-10 mg twice daily. Here the sequenced sample was CD8+ T cells sorted from blood, taken at week 4, from a patient treated with tofacitinib. Source of these receptors: a human donor with alopecia areata.

The chain uses TRBV19 and TRBJ1-5; 9 positions agree with TRBD1. This CDR3 has 14 amino acids. The J segment lost 5 bases and the V segment lost 3 bases, leaving 2 bases of the junction unmatched. Per the germline V gene, CDR1 is LNHDA and CDR2 is SQIVND (reference sequence). The CDR3 DNA follows: TGTGCCAGTAGTATCGGGACAGGGTATCAGCCCCAGCATTTT. This codes for CASSIGTGYQPQHF.

This clone has just a few counts. The chain couples TRBV28 to TRBJ2-7; D gene uncertain. The V gene's germline CDR1 is MDHEN and CDR2 SYDVKM. Trimming removed 4 bases from V and 3 bases from J, with 7 bases in between. The CDR3 contains 12 residues. CDR3: CASSSPGYEQYF. In nucleotides, the CDR3 is TGTGCCAGCAGTTCCCCCGGCTACGAGCAGTACTTC. The full variable domain, with the rest looked up from reference TRBV28 and TRBJ2-7, is DVKVTQSSRYLVKRTGEKVFLECVQDMDHENMFWYRQDPGLGLRLIYFSYDVKMKEKGDIPEGYSVSREKKERFSLILESASTNQTSMYLCASSSPGYEQYFGPGTRLTVT.

The chain employs TRBV30 and TRBJ1-1; the D is unclear. The CDR3 is made up of 15 amino acids. CDR1 and CDR2 from the germline V gene are GTSNPN and SVGIG (reference sequence). V was pared by 1 base and J by 4 bases, with 16 bases between. The CDR3 protein is CAWSGVWAVSTEAFF. Here the CDR3 DNA reads TGTGCCTGGAGTGGTGTGTGGGCGGTAAGCACTGAAGCTTTCTTT.

The chain combines TRBV27 with TRBJ1-5; TRBD1 is a possible D gene (5 bases). CDR1 is MNHEY and CDR2 is SMNVEV in the germline V gene (reference sequence). The CDR3 totals 13 residues. Deletions cut 1 base from V and 7 bases from J, with 8 bases between. This chain's CDR3 is CASSLLGPQPQHF. The DNA for the CDR3 is TGTGCCAGCAGTTTATTGGGGCCCCAGCCCCAGCATTTT.

The J gene is TRBJ1-1, the V gene TRBV19; perhaps TRBD1 as D (6 bases). Trimming stripped 5 bases from V and 1 base from J, with 11 bases between. The CDR3 spans 14 residues. Per the germline V gene, CDR1 is LNHDA and CDR2 is SQIVND (reference sequence). CDR3 nucleotide sequence: TGTGCCAGTAGTGTTGGACAGCCGAACACTGAAGCTTTCTTT. Translated: CASSVGQPNTEAFF. The complete variable domain, with remaining parts taken from reference TRBV19 and TRBJ1-1, reads DGGITQSPKYLFRKEGQNVTLSCEQNLNHDAMYWYRQDPGQGLRLIYYSQIVNDFQKGDIAEGYSVSREKKESFPLTVTSAQKNPTAFYLCASSVGQPNTEAFFGQGTRLTVV.

V usage is TRBV21-1 and J usage is TRBJ1-5. TRBV21-1 is assigned pseudogene status. This CDR3 region has 15 residues. The CDR3 loop is CASSKGEGEGQPQHF. The CDR3 nucleotides read TGTGCCAGCAGCAAAGGGGAGGGGGAGGGTCAGCCCCAGCATTTT.

This clone occurred a few times. The V call is TRBV10-3, the J call TRBJ1-2; tentatively, D is TRBD1 (6 bases). The CDR3 totals 15 residues. Per germline, CDR1 ENHRY and CDR2 SYGVKD. The ends were cut back, 3 bases at V and 2 bases at J, with 13 bases in the middle. CDR3 in amino acids: CAISDWTDRNYGYTF. CDR3 nucleotides: TGTGCCATCAGTGACTGGACAGATCGAAACTATGGCTACACCTTC.

The chain carries TRBV5-6 and TRBJ2-7; D is perhaps TRBD2 (6 bases). Trimming shortened V by 3 bases and J by 3 bases, and 10 bases separated the two germline ends. This CDR3 has 13 residues. Germline CDR1 SGHDT, CDR2 YYEEEE. CDR3 region: CASSSPGDYEQYF. CDR3 DNA sequence: TGTGCCAGCAGCTCCCCGGGAGACTACGAGCAGTACTTC.

A word on this clone: The same CDR3 also results from other DNA sequences found in this sample. The rearrangement joins TRBV30 to TRBJ2-7; a weak D match, TRBD2 (5 bases). This CDR3 is 12 amino acids long. Germline V CDR1 and CDR2: GTSNPN, SVGIG (reference sequence). V lost 1 base and J lost 4, with 8 bases in between. The CDR3 nucleotides read TGTGCCTGGAGTGCCACGGGGTACGAGCAGTACTTC. Translated, it gives CAWSATGYEQYF.

The CDR3 is CSVEGGRENEKLFF. The CDR3 region has the DNA TGCAGCGTTGAAGGTGGGCGGGAAAATGAAAAACTGTTTTTT. The V and J genes are TRBV29-1 and TRBJ1-4; no reliable D call. V lost 1 base and J 5 bases, leaving 11 bases between the germline ends. Germline CDR1 and CDR2: SQVTM and ANQGSEA. The CDR3 spans 14 residues.

The chain couples TRBV27 to TRBJ2-6; D is uncertain. V gave up 2 bases and J gave up 1 base, with 6 bases separating them. CDR3 length: 15 residues. CDR1 is MNHEY and CDR2 is SMNVEV in the germline V gene (reference sequence). CDR3 protein: CASSLATSGANVLTF. The DNA of the CDR3 is TGTGCCAGCAGTTTAGCTACATCTGGGGCCAACGTCCTGACTTTC.

This clone turned up a few times. The rearrangement joins TRBV13 to TRBJ1-1; a weak D match, TRBD1 (6 bases). The CDR3 is 13 amino acids. Germline V gene lookup returns CDR1 PRHDT and CDR2 FYEKMQ (reference sequence). Trimming took off 4 bases at V and 4 bases at J, with 10 bases between the two ends. In DNA form, the CDR3 reads TGTGCCAGCAGCTACTCAGGGGCCACTGAAGCTTTCTTT. Protein product: CASSYSGATEAFF.

V usage is TRBV30 and J usage is TRBJ2-7, with unresolved D. Trimming took 0 bases from V and 3 from J, leaving 9 bases between them. Germline V gene lookup returns CDR1 GTSNPN and CDR2 SVGIG (reference sequence). The CDR3 is 13 residues long. The CDR3 protein is CAWSVRPYYEQYF. The DNA for the CDR3 is TGTGCCTGGAGTGTACGACCTTACTACGAGCAGTACTTC.

This clone has just a few counts. The rearrangement joins TRBV30 to TRBJ2-6; D uncertain. Germline CDR1 reads GTSNPN; CDR2 reads SVGIG (reference sequence). V was cut by 5 bases and J by 1 base, with 9 bases left in between. This CDR3 contains 14 residues. The CDR3: CAWWVGSGANVLTF. Written as DNA, the CDR3 is TGTGCCTGGTGGGTCGGGTCTGGGGCCAACGTCCTGACTTTC.

The gene calls are TRBV4-1 and TRBJ2-7; 8 bases align to TRBD1. The CDR3 is 14 amino acids. Trimming removed 4 bases from V and 3 bases from J; junction bases left unmatched: 5. Germline V lookup: CDR1 MGHRA, CDR2 YSYEKL. As DNA, the CDR3 is TGCGCCAGCAGCCTCGGGACAGGTTACTACGAGCAGTACTTC. This encodes CASSLGTGYYEQYF.

This rearrangement joins TRBV7-2 to TRBJ2-3; possibly TRBD2 for D (5 bases). This CDR3 has 15 amino acids. Germline lookup yields CDR1 SGHTA and CDR2 FQGNSA. V dropped 2 bases and J dropped 4 bases, with 13 bases sitting between them. CDR3 residues: CASSLLRVGADTQYF. In DNA, the CDR3 is TGTGCCAGCAGCTTACTGCGGGTTGGGGCAGATACGCAGTATTTT. The full variable domain, rest sourced from reference TRBV7-2 and TRBJ2-3, is GAGVSQSPSNKVTEKGKDVELRCDPISGHTALYWYRQSLGQGLEFLIYFQGNSAPDKSGLPSDRFSAERTGGSVSTLTIQRTQQEDSAVYLCASSLLRVGADTQYFGPGTRLTVL.